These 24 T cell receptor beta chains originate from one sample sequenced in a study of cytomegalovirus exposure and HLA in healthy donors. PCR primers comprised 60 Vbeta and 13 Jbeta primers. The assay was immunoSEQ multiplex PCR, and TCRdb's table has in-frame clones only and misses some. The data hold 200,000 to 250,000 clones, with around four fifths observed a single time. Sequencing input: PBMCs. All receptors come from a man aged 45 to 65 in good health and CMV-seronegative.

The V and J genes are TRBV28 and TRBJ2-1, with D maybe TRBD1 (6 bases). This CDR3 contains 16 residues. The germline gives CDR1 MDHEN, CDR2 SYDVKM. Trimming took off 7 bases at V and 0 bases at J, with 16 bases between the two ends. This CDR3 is CASTPTSGVSYNEQFF. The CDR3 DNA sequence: TGTGCCAGCACTCCGACATCAGGGGTCTCCTACAATGAGCAGTTCTTC.

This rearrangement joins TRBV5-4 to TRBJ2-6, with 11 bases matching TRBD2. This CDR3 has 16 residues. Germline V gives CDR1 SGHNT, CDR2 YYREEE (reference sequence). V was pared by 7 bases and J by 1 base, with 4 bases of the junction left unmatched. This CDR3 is CASGGTSGSGANVLTF. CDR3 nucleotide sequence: TGTGCCAGCGGCGGGACTAGCGGTTCTGGGGCCAACGTCCTGACTTTC.

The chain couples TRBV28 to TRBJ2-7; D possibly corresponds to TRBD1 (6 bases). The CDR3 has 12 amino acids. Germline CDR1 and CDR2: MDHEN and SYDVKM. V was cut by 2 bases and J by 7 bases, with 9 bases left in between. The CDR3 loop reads CASSLTGREQYF. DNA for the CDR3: TGTGCCAGCAGTTTAACAGGGCGTGAGCAGTACTTC.

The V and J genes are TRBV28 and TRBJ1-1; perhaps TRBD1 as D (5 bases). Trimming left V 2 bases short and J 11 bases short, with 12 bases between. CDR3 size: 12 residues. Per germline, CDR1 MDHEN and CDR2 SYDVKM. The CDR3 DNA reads TGTGCCAGCAGTTTAGAACAGGCGGGGGCTTTCTTT. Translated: CASSLEQAGAFF. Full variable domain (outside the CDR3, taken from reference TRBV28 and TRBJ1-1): DVKVTQSSRYLVKRTGEKVFLECVQDMDHENMFWYRQDPGLGLRLIYFSYDVKMKEKGDIPEGYSVSREKKERFSLILESASTNQTSMYLCASSLEQAGAFFGQGTRLTVV.

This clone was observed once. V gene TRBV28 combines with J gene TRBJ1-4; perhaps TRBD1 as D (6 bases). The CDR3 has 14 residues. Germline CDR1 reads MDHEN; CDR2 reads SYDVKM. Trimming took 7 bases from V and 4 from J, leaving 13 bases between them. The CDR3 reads CASIFRGSNEKLFF. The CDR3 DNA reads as TGTGCCAGCATCTTCAGGGGAAGTAATGAAAAACTGTTTTTT.

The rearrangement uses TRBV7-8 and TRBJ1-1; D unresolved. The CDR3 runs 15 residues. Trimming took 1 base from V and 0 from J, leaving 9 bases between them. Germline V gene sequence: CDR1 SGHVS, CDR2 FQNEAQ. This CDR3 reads CASSLDSRMNTEAFF. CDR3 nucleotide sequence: TGTGCCAGCAGCTTAGACAGCCGAATGAACACTGAAGCTTTCTTT.

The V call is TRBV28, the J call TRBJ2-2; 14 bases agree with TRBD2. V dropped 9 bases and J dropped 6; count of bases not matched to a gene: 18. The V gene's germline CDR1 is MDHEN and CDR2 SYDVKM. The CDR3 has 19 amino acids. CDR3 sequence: CASTGQGLAGVRRAGELFF. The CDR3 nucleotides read TGTGCCAGTACCGGTCAGGGACTAGCGGGAGTAAGGAGGGCCGGGGAGCTGTTTTTT.

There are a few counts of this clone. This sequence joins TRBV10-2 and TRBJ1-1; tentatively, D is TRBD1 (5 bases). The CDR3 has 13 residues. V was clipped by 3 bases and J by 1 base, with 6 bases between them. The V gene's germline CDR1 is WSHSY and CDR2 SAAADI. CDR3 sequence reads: CASSDRENTEAFF. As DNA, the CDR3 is TGCGCCAGCAGTGACAGGGAGAACACTGAAGCTTTCTTT.

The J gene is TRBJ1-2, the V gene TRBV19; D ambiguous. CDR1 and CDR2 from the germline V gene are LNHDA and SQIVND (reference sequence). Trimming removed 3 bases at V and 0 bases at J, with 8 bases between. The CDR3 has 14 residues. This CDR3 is CASSIWGANYGYTF. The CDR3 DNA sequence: TGTGCCAGTAGTATCTGGGGAGCTAACTATGGCTACACCTTC.

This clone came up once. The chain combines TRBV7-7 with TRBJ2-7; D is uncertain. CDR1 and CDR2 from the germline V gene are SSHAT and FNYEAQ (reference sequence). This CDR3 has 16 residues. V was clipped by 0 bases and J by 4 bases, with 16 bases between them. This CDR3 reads CASSLAVSGWAYEQYF. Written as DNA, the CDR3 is TGTGCCAGCAGCTTAGCGGTCTCCGGATGGGCTTACGAGCAGTACTTC.

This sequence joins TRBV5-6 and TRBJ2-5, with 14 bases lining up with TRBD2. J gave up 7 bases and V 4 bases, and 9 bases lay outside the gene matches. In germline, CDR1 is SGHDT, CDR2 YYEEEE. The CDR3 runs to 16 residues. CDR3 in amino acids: CASSPGLAGGGRTQYF. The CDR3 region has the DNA TGTGCCAGCAGCCCTGGACTAGCGGGAGGCGGGAGGACCCAGTACTTC.

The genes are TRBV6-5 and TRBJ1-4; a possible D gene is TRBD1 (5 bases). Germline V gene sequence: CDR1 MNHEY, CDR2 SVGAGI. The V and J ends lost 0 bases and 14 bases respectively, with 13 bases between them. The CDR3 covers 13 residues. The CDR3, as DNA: TGTGCCAGCAGTTACTCGATGCGCAGGGTCCTGTTTTTT. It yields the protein CASSYSMRRVLFF.

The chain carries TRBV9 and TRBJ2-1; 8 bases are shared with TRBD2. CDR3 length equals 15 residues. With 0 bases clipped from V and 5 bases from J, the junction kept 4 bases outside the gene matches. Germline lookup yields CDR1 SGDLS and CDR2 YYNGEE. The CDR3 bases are TGTGCCAGCAGCGTAGGCAGCGGGAGCCACAATGAGCAGTTCTTC. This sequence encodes CASSVGSGSHNEQFF.

CDR3 region: CASSVNGNTIYF. The CDR3 coding sequence is TGTGCCAGCAGCGTAAATGGAAACACCATATATTTT. J is TRBJ1-3 and V is TRBV7-9; D unresolved. The ends were cut back, 5 bases at V and 3 bases at J, with 5 bases in the middle. Germline lookup yields CDR1 SEHNR and CDR2 FQNEAQ (reference sequence). This CDR3 is 12 amino acids long.

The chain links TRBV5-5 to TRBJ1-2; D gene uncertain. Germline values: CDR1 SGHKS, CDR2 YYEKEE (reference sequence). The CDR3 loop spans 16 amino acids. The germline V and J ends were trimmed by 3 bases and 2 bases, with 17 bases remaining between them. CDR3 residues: CASSSKPLQENYGYTF. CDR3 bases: TGTGCCAGCAGCTCGAAGCCCCTTCAGGAAAACTATGGCTACACCTTC. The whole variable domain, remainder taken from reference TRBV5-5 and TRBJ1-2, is DAGVTQSPTHLIKTRGQQVTLRCSPISGHKSVSWYQQVLGQGPQFIFQYYEKEERGRGNFPDRFSARQFPNYSSELNVNALLLGDSALYLCASSSKPLQENYGYTFGSGTRLTVV.

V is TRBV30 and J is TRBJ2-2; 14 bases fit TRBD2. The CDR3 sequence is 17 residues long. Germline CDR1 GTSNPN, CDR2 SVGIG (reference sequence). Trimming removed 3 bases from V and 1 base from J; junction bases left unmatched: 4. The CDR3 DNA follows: TGTGCCTGGAGCTCGGGACTAGCGGGAGTGAACACCGGGGAGCTGTTTTTT. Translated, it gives CAWSSGLAGVNTGELFF.

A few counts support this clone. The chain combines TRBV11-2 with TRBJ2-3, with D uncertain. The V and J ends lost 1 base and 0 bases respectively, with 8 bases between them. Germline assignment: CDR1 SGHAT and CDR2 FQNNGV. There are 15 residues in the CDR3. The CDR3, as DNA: TGTGCCAGCAGCTTAGTAGCCCTGAGCACAGATACGCAGTATTTT. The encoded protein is CASSLVALSTDTQYF.

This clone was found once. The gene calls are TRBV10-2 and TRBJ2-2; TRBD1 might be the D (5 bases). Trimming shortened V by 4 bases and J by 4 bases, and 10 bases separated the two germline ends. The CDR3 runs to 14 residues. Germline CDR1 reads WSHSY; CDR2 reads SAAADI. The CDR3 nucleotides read TGCGCCAGCAGTGGGCAGGGCATCACCGGGGAGCTGTTTTTT. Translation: CASSGQGITGELFF.

The CDR3 sequence: CASSLGSSIRNTEAFF. The CDR3 DNA sequence: TGCGCCAGCAGCTTGGGATCCTCAATTAGGAACACTGAAGCTTTCTTT. The chain joins TRBV5-1 to TRBJ1-1, with D hard to call. The germline V gene encodes CDR1 SGHRS and CDR2 YFSETQ. CDR3 length: 16 residues. The V end lost 0 bases, the J end lost 1 base, and 13 bases lay between the germline ends. The full variable domain, its missing parts supplied by reference TRBV5-1 and TRBJ1-1, is KAGVTQTPRYLIKTRGQQVTLSCSPISGHRSVSWYQQTPGQGLQFLFEYFSETQRNKGNFPGRFSGRQFSNSRSEMNVSTLELGDSALYLCASSLGSSIRNTEAFFGQGTRLTVV.

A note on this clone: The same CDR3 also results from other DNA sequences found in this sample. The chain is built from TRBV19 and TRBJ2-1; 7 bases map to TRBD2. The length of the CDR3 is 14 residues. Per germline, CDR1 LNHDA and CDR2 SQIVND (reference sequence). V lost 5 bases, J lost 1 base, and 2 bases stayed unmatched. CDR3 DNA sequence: TGTGCCAGTAGTCCCGGGGGGTCCTACAATGAGCAGTTCTTC. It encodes CASSPGGSYNEQFF.

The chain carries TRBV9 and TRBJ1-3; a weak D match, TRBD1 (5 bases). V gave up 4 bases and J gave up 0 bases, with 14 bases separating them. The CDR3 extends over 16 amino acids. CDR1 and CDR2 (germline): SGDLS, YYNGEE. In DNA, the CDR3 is TGTGCCAGCAGCATCAGCACAGGAGACTCTGGAAACACCATATATTTT. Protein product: CASSISTGDSGNTIYF.

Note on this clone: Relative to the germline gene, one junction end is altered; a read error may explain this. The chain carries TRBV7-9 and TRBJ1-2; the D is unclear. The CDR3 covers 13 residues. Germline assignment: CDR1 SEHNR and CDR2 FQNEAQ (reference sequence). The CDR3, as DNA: TGTTCCAGCAGCTTCGATGAGAACTATGGCTACACCTTC. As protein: CSSSFDENYGYTF. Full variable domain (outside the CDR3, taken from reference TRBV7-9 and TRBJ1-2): DTGVSQNPRHKITKRGQNVTFRCDPISEHNRLYWYRQTLGQGPEFLTYFQNEAQLEKSRLLSDRFSAERPKGSFSTLEIQRTEQGDSAMYLCSSSFDENYGYTFGSGTRLTVV.

The CDR3 DNA sequence: TGTGCCAGCAGCCAGGGGGCGAATGAAAAACTGTTTTTT. Translation gives CASSQGANEKLFF. The chain carries TRBV7-9 and TRBJ1-4; 8 positions agree with TRBD1. This CDR3 spans 13 amino acids. The germline V gene has CDR1 SEHNR and CDR2 FQNEAQ (reference sequence). Germline trimming cut 5 bases from V and 5 bases from J; bases unmatched to any gene: 1. Supplemented by reference TRBV7-9 and TRBJ1-4, the full variable domain reads DTGVSQNPRHKITKRGQNVTFRCDPISEHNRLYWYRQTLGQGPEFLTYFQNEAQLEKSRLLSDRFSAERPKGSFSTLEIQRTEQGDSAMYLCASSQGANEKLFFGSGTQLSVL.

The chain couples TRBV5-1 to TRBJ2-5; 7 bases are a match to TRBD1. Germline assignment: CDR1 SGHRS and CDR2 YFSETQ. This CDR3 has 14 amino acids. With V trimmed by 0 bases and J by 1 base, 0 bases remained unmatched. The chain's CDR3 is CASSLGDSQETQYF. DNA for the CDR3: TGCGCCAGCAGCTTGGGGGACAGCCAAGAGACCCAGTACTTC.